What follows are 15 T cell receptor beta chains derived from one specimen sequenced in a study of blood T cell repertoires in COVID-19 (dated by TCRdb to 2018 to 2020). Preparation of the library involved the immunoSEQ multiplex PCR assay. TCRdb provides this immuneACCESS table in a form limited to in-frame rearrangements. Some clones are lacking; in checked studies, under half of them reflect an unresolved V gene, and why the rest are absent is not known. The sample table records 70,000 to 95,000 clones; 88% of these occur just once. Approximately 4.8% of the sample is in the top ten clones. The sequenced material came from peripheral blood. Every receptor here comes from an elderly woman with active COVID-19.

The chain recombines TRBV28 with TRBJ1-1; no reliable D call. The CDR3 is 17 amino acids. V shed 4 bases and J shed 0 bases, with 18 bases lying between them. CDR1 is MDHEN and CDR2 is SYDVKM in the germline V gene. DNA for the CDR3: TGTGCCAGCAGTTCCCGGTATAGGGCGGGTATGAACACTGAAGCTTTCTTT. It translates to CASSSRYRAGMNTEAFF. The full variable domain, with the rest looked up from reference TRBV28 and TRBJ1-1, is DVKVTQSSRYLVKRTGEKVFLECVQDMDHENMFWYRQDPGLGLRLIYFSYDVKMKEKGDIPEGYSVSREKKERFSLILESASTNQTSMYLCASSSRYRAGMNTEAFFGQGTRLTVV.

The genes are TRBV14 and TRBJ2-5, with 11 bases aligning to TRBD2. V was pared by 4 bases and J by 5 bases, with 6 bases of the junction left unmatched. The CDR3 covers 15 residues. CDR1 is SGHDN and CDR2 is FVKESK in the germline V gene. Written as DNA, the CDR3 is TGTGCCAGCAGCCCAGGGACTAGCGGTCCGGAGACCCAGTACTTC. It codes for CASSPGTSGPETQYF.

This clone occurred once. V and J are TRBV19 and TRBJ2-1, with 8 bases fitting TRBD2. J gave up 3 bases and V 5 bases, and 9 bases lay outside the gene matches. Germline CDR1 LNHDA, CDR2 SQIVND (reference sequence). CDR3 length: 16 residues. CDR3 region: CASSFGGDSYYNEQFF. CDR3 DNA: TGTGCCAGTAGTTTCGGGGGGGACTCCTACTACAATGAGCAGTTCTTC.

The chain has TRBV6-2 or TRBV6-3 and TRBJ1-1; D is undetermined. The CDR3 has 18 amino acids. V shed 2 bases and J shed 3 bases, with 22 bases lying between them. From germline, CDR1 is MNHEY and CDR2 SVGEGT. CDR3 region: CASSYIWALGGSDTEAFF. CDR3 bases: TGTGCCAGCAGTTACATATGGGCCCTGGGAGGATCGGACACTGAAGCTTTCTTT.

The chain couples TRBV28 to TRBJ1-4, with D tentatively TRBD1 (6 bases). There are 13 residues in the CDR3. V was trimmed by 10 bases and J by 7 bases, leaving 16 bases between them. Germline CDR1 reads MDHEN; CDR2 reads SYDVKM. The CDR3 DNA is TGTGCCACCCTTCGGGGGGCGGTTGAAAAACTGTTTTTT. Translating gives CATLRGAVEKLFF.

The DNA of the CDR3 is TGTGCCAGCAGTCTCGGGACAGGCGTTGAAAAACTGTTTTTT. As protein: CASSLGTGVEKLFF. The chain recombines TRBV28 with TRBJ1-4; 8 bases agree with TRBD1. With 5 bases clipped from V and 7 bases from J, the junction kept 6 bases outside the gene matches. The CDR3 is made up of 14 amino acids. CDR1 MDHEN and CDR2 SYDVKM come from the germline V gene.

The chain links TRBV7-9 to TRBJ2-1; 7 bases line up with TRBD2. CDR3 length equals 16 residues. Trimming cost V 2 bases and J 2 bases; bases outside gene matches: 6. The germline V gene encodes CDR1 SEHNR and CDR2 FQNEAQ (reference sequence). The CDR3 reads CASSLWEGRTYNEQFF. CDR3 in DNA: TGTGCCAGCAGCTTATGGGAGGGCAGGACCTACAATGAGCAGTTCTTC.

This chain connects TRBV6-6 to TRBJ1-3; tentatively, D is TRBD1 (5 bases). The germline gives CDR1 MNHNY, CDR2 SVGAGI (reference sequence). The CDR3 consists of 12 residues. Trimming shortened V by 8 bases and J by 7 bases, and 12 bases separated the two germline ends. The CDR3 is CASGQGGNTIYF. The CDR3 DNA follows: TGTGCCAGCGGCCAGGGAGGGAACACCATATATTTT.

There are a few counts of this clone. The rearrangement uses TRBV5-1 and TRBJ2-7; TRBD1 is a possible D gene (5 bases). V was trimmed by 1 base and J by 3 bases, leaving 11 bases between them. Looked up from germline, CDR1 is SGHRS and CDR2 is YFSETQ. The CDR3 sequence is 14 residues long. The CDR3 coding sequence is TGCGCCAGCAGCTTGTTGTCGCAGGGCTACGAGCAGTACTTC. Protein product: CASSLLSQGYEQYF.

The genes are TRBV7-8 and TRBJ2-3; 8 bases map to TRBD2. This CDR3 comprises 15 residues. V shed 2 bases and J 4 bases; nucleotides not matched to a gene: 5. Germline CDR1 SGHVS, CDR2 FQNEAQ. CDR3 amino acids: CASSLISGSSDTQYF. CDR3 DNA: TGTGCCAGCAGCTTAATCAGCGGGAGCTCAGATACGCAGTATTTT.

The CDR3: CASVGSSSGRTGNEQFF. For the CDR3, the DNA is TGTGCCAGCGTAGGGTCATCTAGCGGGAGAACGGGCAATGAGCAGTTCTTC. The chain has TRBV28 and TRBJ2-1, with 10 positions matching TRBD2. Trimming cost V 8 bases and J 6 bases; bases outside gene matches: 16. The germline V gene encodes CDR1 MDHEN and CDR2 SYDVKM. CDR3 length: 17 residues.

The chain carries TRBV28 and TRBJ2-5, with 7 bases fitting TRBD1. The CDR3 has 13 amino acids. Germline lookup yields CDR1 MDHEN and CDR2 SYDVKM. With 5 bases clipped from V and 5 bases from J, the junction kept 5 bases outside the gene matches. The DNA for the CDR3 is TGTGCCAGCAGTCAACAGGGGCTCGAGACCCAGTACTTC. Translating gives CASSQQGLETQYF.

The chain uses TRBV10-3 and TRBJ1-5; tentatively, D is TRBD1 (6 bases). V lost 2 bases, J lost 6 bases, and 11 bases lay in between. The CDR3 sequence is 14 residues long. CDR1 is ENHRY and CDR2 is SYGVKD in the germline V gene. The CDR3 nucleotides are TGTGCCATCAGTGAGGAGGGGGTAAGTCAGCCCCAGCATTTT. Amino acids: CAISEEGVSQPQHF.

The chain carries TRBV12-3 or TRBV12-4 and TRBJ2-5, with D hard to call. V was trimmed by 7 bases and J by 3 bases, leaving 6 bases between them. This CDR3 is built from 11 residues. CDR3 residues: CASTLEETQYF. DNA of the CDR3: TGTGCCAGCACCCTCGAAGAGACCCAGTACTTC.

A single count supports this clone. The CDR3 bases are TGTGCCAGCAGTTTCGGGACTAGAGGGAACCGGGGCGAGCAGTACTTC. Translated, it gives CASSFGTRGNRGEQYF. The chain couples TRBV6-6 to TRBJ2-7; 8 positions match TRBD2. Looked up from germline, CDR1 is MNHNY and CDR2 is SVGAGI (reference sequence). The CDR3 has 16 amino acids. J was trimmed by 6 bases and V by 4 bases; bases with no gene match: 14.